The 5 T cell receptor beta chains listed next were all sequenced from one sample in a study of vaccination and CD4 T cells after COVID-19. No antigen is known for these receptors. As for treatment: roughly 10-day PBMC culture with coronavirus spike peptide pools or control peptides (ViraFEST assay). Once obtained from cultured CD4+ T cells, the DNA was sequenced using the Oncomine TCR Beta short-read assay. TCRdb ran MiXCR on the PCR reads and lists one entry per CDR3 protein. The repertoire includes 15,000 to 20,000 distinct CDR3 sequences, around four fifths of them detected once, and 16% sits in the top ten. The material was CD4+ T cells from blood, cultured in vitro, obtained after SARS-CoV-2 vaccination. Receptors were obtained from a human donor who received a COVID-19 vaccine.

CDR3 region: CASTVEGSYNSPLHF. In nucleotides, the CDR3 is TGTGCCAGCACGGTTGAGGGCTCCTATAATTCACCCCTCCACTTT. The chain carries TRBV6-1 and TRBJ1-6; D ambiguous. The germline V and J ends were trimmed by 7 bases and 0 bases, with 10 bases remaining between them. The CDR3 is made up of 15 amino acids. From germline, CDR1 is MNHNS and CDR2 SASEGT.

This clonotype was counted a few times. The chain joins TRBV19 to TRBJ1-1; D unclear. Germline V gives CDR1 LNHDA, CDR2 SQIVND (reference sequence). The CDR3 extends over 14 amino acids. V lost 4 bases to trimming and J lost 3 bases, with 12 bases between them. CDR3 sequence (DNA): TGTGCCAGTAGTAGGTGGGGTCCGGACACTGAAGCTTTCTTT. This translates into CASSRWGPDTEAFF.

V is TRBV11-3 and J is TRBJ1-2; TRBD1 aligns across 10 bases. Germline V gives CDR1 SGHNT, CDR2 YENEEA. V was clipped by 3 bases and J by 3 bases; unmatched bases: 4. The CDR3 runs 15 residues. Written as DNA, the CDR3 is TGTGCCAGCAGCTTGCGGACAGGGGGGCACTATGGCTACACCTTC. It encodes CASSLRTGGHYGYTF.

The chain joins TRBV30 to TRBJ1-2; TRBD1 matches at 9 bases. The CDR3 totals 13 residues. CDR1 and CDR2 from the germline V gene are GTSNPN and SVGIG (reference sequence). V was pared by 0 bases and J by 5 bases, with 1 base of the junction left unmatched. The CDR3 region has the DNA TGTGCCTGGAGTGTACAGGGGGCATATGGCTACACCTTC. Residues: CAWSVQGAYGYTF.

The chain carries TRBV29-1 and TRBJ2-6, with D maybe TRBD2 (6 bases). CDR3 length equals 14 residues. V shed 6 bases and J shed 1 base, with 10 bases lying between them. Germline V gene lookup returns CDR1 SQVTM and CDR2 ANQGSEA. The CDR3 sequence is CSVLAGSGANVLTF. CDR3 sequence (DNA): TGCAGCGTCCTGGCGGGGTCTGGGGCCAACGTCCTGACTTTC.